This T cell receptor beta chain was sequenced for a study of T cell repertoires in cytomegalovirus infection. Germline lookup yields CDR1 SGHTA and CDR2 FQGNSA. V dropped 4 bases and J dropped 5 bases, with 21 bases sitting between them. The CDR3 length is 17 residues. General observations from the study: Dominating the ex vivo response were TCR beta clonotypes that were CMV-specific and HLA-C-restricted.

This clonotype was detected ten times or more. Antigen: not known. TCRdb fed the reads into MiXCR, producing one record per CDR3 protein. The profile shows about 360,000 distinct CDR3 sequences, about a sixth of them singletons. The specimen sequenced was PBMCs. The clonotype comes from a human donor in good health (CMV status not recorded). Some clones in this sample may be carry-over from other donors' samples. This chain links TRBV7-2 with TRBJ2-1; D uncertain. CDR3 residues: CASSSPMARSFDNEQFF. CDR3 sequence (DNA): TGTGCCAGCAGCTCCCCTATGGCCAGGTCCTTCGACAATGAGCAGTTCTTC.